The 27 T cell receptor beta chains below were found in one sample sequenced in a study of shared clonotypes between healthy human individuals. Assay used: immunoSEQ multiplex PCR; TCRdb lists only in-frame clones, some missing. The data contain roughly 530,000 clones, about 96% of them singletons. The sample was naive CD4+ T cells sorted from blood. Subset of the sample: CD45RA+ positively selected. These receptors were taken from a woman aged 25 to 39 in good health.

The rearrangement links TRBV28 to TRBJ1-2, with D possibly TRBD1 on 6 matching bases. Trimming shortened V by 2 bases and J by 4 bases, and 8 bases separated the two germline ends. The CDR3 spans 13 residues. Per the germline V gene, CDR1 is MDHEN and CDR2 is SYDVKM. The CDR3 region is CASSLGTRYGYTF. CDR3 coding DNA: TGTGCCAGCAGTTTAGGGACACGCTATGGCTACACCTTC.

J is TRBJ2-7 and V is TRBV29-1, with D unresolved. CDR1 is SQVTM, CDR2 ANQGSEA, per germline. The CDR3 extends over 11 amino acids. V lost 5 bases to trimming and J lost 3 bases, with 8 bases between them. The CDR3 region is CSVQSGYEQYF. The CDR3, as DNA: TGCAGCGTTCAATCGGGCTACGAGCAGTACTTC.

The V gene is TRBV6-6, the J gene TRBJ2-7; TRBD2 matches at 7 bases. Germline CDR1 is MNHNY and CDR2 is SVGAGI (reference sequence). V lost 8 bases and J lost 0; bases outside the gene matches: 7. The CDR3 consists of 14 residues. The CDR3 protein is CASRSGTYSYEQYF. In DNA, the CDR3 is TGTGCCAGCCGAAGCGGGACCTACTCCTACGAGCAGTACTTC.

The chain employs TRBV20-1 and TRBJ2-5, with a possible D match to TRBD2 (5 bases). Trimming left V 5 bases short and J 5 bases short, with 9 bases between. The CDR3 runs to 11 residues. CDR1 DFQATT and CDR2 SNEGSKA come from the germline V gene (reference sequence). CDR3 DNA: TGCAGTGCTGCTAAGCGGGAGACCCAGTACTTC. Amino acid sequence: CSAAKRETQYF.

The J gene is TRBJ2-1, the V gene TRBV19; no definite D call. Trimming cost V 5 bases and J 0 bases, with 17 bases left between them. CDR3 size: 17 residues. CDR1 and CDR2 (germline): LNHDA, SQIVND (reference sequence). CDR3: CASSHHLRVPSYNEQFF. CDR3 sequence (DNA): TGTGCCAGTAGTCACCACCTCCGGGTTCCCTCCTACAATGAGCAGTTCTTC.

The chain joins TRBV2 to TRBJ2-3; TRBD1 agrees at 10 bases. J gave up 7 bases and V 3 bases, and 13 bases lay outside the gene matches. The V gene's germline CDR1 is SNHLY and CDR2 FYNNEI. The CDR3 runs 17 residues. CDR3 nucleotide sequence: TGTGCCAGCAGTGATTTTCCGAGACAGGGGGCGCGGTATACGCAGTATTTT. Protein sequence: CASSDFPRQGARYTQYF.

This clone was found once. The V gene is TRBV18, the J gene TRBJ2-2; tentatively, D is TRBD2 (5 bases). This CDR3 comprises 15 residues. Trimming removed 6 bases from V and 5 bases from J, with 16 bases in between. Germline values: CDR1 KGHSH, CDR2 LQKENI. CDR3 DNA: TGTGCCAGCTCGCCAGTTCAGCGGATTACCGGGGAGCTGTTTTTT. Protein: CASSPVQRITGELFF.

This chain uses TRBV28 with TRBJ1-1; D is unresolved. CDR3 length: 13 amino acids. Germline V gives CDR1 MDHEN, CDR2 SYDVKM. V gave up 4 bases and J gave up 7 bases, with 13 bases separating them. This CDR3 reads CASSSHQPSEAFF. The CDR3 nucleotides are TGTGCCAGCAGTTCCCACCAACCCAGTGAAGCTTTCTTT.

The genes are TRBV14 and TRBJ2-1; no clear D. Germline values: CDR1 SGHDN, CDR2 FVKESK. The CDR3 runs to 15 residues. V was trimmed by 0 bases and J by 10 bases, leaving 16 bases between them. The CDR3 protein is CASSQEQVFFFEQFF. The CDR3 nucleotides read TGTGCCAGCAGCCAAGAGCAGGTTTTCTTCTTCGAGCAGTTCTTC. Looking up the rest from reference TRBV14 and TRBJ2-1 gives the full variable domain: EAGVTQFPSHSVIEKGQTVTLRCDPISGHDNLYWYRRVMGKEIKFLLHFVKESKQDESGMPNNRFLAERTGGTYSTLKVQPAELEDSGVYFCASSQEQVFFFEQFFGPGTRLTVL.

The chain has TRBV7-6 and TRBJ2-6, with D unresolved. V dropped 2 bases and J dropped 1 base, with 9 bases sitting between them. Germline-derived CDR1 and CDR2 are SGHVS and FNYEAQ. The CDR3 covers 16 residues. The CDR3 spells CASSLLIGSGANVLTF. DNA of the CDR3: TGTGCCAGCAGCTTACTGATAGGGTCTGGGGCCAACGTCCTGACTTTC. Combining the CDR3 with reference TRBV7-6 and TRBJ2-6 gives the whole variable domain GAGVSQSPRYKVTKRGQDVALRCDPISGHVSLYWYRQALGQGPEFLTYFNYEAQQDKSGLPNDRFSAERPEGSISTLTIQRTEQRDSAMYRCASSLLIGSGANVLTFGAGSRLTVL.

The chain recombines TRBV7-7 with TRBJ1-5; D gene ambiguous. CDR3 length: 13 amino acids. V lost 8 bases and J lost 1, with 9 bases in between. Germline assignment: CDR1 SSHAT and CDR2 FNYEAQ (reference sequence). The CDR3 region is CASASGSNQPQHF. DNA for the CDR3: TGTGCCAGCGCATCCGGGAGCAATCAGCCCCAGCATTTT.

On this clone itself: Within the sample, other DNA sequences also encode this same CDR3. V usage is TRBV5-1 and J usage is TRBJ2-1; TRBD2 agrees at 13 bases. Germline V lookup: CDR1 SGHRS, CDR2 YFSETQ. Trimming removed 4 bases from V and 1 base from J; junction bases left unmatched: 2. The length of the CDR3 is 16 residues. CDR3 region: CASSRTSGSSYNEQFF. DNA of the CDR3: TGCGCCAGCAGCAGGACTAGCGGGAGTTCCTACAATGAGCAGTTCTTC.

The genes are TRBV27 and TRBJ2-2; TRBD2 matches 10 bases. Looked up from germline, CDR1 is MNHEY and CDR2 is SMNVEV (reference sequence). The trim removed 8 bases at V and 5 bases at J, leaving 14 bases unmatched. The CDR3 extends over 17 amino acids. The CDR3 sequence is CASGRNEREGRTGELFF. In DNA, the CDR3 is TGTGCCAGCGGACGGAATGAGCGGGAGGGCCGTACCGGGGAGCTGTTTTTT.

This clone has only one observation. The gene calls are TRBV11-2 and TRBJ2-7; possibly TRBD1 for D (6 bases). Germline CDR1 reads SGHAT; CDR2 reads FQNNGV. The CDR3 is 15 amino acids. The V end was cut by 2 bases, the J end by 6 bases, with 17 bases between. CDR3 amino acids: CASSLITTGGLEQYF. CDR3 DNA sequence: TGTGCCAGCAGCTTAATAACGACAGGAGGTCTCGAGCAGTACTTC.

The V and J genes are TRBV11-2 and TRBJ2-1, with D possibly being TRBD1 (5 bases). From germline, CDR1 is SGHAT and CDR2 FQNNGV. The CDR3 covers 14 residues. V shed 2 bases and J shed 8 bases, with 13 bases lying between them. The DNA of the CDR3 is TGTGCCAGCAGCTTAATGGTTCAAGGGGATGAGCAGTTCTTC. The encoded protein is CASSLMVQGDEQFF.

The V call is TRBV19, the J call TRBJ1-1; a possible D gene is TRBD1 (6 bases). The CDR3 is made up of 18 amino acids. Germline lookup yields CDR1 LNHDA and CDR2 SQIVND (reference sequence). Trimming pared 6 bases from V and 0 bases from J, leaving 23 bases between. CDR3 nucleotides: TGTGCCAGTAGACCCTCTAGGGGGGCGAAGTTCATGAACACTGAAGCTTTCTTT. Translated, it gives CASRPSRGAKFMNTEAFF.

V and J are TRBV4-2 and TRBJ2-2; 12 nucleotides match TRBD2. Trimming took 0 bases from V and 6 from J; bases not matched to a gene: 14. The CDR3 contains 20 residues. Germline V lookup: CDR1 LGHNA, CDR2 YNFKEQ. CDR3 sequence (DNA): TGTGCCAGCAGCCAAGATATACTAGCGGGAGGTCTTTCTTCCCCCGGGGAGCTGTTTTTT. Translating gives CASSQDILAGGLSSPGELFF.

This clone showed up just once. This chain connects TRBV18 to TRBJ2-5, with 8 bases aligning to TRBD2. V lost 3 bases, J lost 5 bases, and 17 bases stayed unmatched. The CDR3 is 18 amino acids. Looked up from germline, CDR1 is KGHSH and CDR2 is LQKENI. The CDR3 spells CASSPTPILAALKETQYF. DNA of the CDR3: TGTGCCAGCTCACCTACACCTATACTAGCGGCTCTAAAGGAGACCCAGTACTTC.

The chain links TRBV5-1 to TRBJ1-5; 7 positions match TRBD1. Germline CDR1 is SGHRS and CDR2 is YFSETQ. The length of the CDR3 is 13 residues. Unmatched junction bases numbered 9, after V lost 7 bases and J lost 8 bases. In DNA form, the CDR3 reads TGCGCCAGCTCCGTGGCAGGGGGTGAGCCCCAGCATTTT. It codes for CASSVAGGEPQHF.

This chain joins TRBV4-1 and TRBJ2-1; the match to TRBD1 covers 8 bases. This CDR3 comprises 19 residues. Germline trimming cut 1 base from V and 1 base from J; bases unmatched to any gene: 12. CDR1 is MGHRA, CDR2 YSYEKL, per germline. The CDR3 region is CASSQGAGGLVTSYNEQFF. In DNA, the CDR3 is TGCGCCAGCAGCCAAGGAGCAGGGGGCCTTGTCACGTCCTACAATGAGCAGTTCTTC.

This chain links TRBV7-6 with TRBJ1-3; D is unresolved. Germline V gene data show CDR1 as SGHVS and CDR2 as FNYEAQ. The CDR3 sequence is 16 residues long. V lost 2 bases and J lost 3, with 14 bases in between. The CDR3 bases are TGTGCCAGCAGCTTAATCTCCTCTGGCGGTGGAAACACCATATATTTT. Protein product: CASSLISSGGGNTIYF. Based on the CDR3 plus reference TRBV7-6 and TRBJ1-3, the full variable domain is GAGVSQSPRYKVTKRGQDVALRCDPISGHVSLYWYRQALGQGPEFLTYFNYEAQQDKSGLPNDRFSAERPEGSISTLTIQRTEQRDSAMYRCASSLISSGGGNTIYFGEGSWLTVV.

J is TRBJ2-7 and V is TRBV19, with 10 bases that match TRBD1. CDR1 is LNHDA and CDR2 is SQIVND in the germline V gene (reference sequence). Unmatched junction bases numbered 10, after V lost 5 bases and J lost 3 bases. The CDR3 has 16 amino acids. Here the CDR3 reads CASSAVPGTGDYEQYF. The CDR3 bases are TGTGCCAGTAGTGCTGTCCCCGGGACAGGGGACTACGAGCAGTACTTC.

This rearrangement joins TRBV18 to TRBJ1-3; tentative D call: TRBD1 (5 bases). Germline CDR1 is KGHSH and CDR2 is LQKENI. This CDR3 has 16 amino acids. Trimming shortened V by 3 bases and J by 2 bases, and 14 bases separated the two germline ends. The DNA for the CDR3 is TGTGCCAGCTCACCTAGCCTACGGGGCACTGGAAACACCATATATTTT. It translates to CASSPSLRGTGNTIYF.

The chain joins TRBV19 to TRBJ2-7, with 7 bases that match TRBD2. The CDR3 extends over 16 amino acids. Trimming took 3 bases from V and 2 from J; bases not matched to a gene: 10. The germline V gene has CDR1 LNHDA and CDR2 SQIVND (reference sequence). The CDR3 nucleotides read TGTGCCAGTAGTATGGAAGTCCAGCGGGACCCCTACGAGCAGTACTTC. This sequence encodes CASSMEVQRDPYEQYF.

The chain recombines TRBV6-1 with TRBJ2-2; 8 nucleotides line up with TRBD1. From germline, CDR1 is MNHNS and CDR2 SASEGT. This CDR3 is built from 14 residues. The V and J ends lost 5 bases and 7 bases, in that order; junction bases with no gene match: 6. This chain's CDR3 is CASSWGQDGGELFF. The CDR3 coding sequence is TGTGCCAGCAGTTGGGGACAGGACGGCGGGGAGCTGTTTTTT.

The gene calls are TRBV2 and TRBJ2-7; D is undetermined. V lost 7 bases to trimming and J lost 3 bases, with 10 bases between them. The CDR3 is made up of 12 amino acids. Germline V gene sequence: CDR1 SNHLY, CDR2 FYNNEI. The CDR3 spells CASTPDSYEQYF. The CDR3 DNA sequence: TGTGCCAGCACCCCAGATAGCTACGAGCAGTACTTC.

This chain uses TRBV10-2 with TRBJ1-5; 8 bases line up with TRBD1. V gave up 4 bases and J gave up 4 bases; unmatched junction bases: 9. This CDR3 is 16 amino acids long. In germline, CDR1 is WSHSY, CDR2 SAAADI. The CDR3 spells CASSVIDRGGNQPQHF. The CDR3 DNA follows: TGCGCCAGCAGTGTGATAGACAGGGGAGGTAATCAGCCCCAGCATTTT.